What follows are 9 T cell receptor beta chains derived from one specimen sequenced in a study of blood T cell repertoires in COVID-19. Sequenced by immunoSEQ multiplex PCR; TCRdb stores in-frame clones only, minus some. The table records under 500,000 clones, roughly 89% of them present only once. The sequenced sample was peripheral blood. The receptors derive from a woman aged 30 to 39 with acute or convalescent COVID-19.

V is TRBV18 and J is TRBJ1-6; 9 positions match TRBD1. The CDR3 contains 15 residues. Germline-derived CDR1 and CDR2 are KGHSH and LQKENI. V was clipped by 10 bases and J by 9 bases; unmatched bases: 13. CDR3 nucleotide sequence: TGTGCCACCGCGCGGACCACAGGGGGCTTTTCACCCCTCCACTTT. Translating gives CATARTTGGFSPLHF.

To note about this clone: The sample contains more than one DNA sequence encoding this CDR3. The rearrangement uses TRBV24-1 and TRBJ2-3; 9 positions match TRBD1. Germline CDR1 reads KGHDR; CDR2 reads SFDVKD. J lost 2 bases, V lost 3 bases, and 5 bases had no gene match. This CDR3 spans 16 amino acids. CDR3 nucleotides: TGTGCCACCAGTGATCCGGGACAGGGATCCACAGATACGCAGTATTTT. It specifies CATSDPGQGSTDTQYF.

The genes are TRBV12-3 or TRBV12-4 and TRBJ2-4; 7 nucleotides align to TRBD2. CDR3 size: 13 residues. V lost 1 base and J lost 9; bases outside the gene matches: 3. The CDR3 loop is CASSLDPGGIQYF. Written as DNA, the CDR3 is TGTGCCAGCAGTTTAGACCCGGGGGGCATTCAGTACTTC.

CDR3 coding DNA: TGTGCCAGCAGTGAGCGGCAGGGGGCCTCCTACGAGCAGTACTTC. It translates to CASSERQGASYEQYF. The chain recombines TRBV2 with TRBJ2-7, with 8 bases lining up with TRBD1. CDR1 is SNHLY, CDR2 FYNNEI, per germline. The CDR3 runs to 15 residues. J was trimmed by 0 bases and V by 3 bases; bases with no gene match: 4.

V usage is TRBV10-3 and J usage is TRBJ2-7; weak D call: TRBD1 (5 bases). The germline CDR1 and CDR2 sequences are ENHRY and SYGVKD. The germline V and J ends were trimmed by 1 base and 5 bases, with 12 bases remaining between them. The CDR3 loop spans 14 amino acids. DNA of the CDR3: TGTGCCATCAGTGAGTTAATAGGGGAAAACGAGCAGTACTTC. Translation gives CAISELIGENEQYF.

The V gene is TRBV30, the J gene TRBJ1-1; 7 nucleotides line up with TRBD1. After removal of 0 bases from V and 0 bases from J, the junction contained 7 bases not matched to a gene. CDR3 length: 16 amino acids. Germline values: CDR1 GTSNPN, CDR2 SVGIG (reference sequence). The CDR3 sequence: CAWSVHRTGLNTEAFF. The CDR3 DNA sequence: TGTGCCTGGAGTGTACACCGGACAGGTTTGAACACTGAAGCTTTCTTT.

V gene TRBV6-5 combines with J gene TRBJ2-7; 8 bases are a match to TRBD1. Germline assignment: CDR1 MNHEY and CDR2 SVGAGI. Trimming at V came to 6 bases and at J to 4 bases, leaving 5 bases not matched to a gene. The CDR3 has 13 residues. The CDR3 sequence is CASSQGAQYEQYF. The CDR3 bases are TGTGCCAGCAGCCAGGGGGCGCAATACGAGCAGTACTTC.

The chain uses TRBV6-5 and TRBJ1-6; TRBD1 might be the D (5 bases). The CDR3 totals 13 residues. V was cut by 6 bases and J by 7 bases, with 10 bases left in between. Germline assignment: CDR1 MNHEY and CDR2 SVGAGI. CDR3 sequence reads: CASSLRQNSPLHF. In DNA, the CDR3 is TGTGCCAGCAGCCTACGACAGAATTCACCCCTCCACTTT.

The chain combines TRBV30 with TRBJ1-2; the D gene is possibly TRBD1 (5 bases). Trimming pared 8 bases from V and 2 bases from J, leaving 9 bases between. In germline, CDR1 is GTSNPN, CDR2 SVGIG (reference sequence). This CDR3 is 11 amino acids long. This CDR3 is CAGRVNYGYTF. The CDR3 DNA follows: TGTGCCGGCAGGGTAAACTATGGCTACACCTTC.